This TCR beta chain was profiled in a study of shared clonotypes between healthy human individuals. For the study at large: Each donor contributed plates that comprised three CD4 naive, three CD4 memory, two CD8 naive and one CD8 memory. Findings and caveats of the study: Across a few donors, naive CD4 shared around 5.1%, naive CD8 more than 3%, memory CD4 roughly 2.1%, memory CD8 0.4% to 0.5%. It was expected that sequencing depth would affect clonotype sharing among donors.

Trimming stripped 0 bases from V and 0 bases from J, with 12 bases between. Germline lookup yields CDR1 MGHRA and CDR2 YSYEKL. The CDR3 covers 17 residues. Deep-level assay runs were performed. TCRdb's table, derived via immunoSEQ multiplex PCR, lists solely in-frame clones and lacks some. This table holds some 500,000 clones, roughly 95% found once. With regard to this clone: Its specificity is not known.

The J gene is TRBJ2-1, the V gene TRBV4-1; tentative D call: TRBD2 (5 bases). Sequenced sample: naive CD4+ T cells sorted from blood. Specified subset: CD45RA+ positively selected. This sequence was found in a woman aged 25 to 39 in good health. CDR3 in DNA: TGCGCCAGCAGCCAAGAGAGACGGAGGAGCTCCTACAATGAGCAGTTCTTC. It specifies CASSQERRRSSYNEQFF.